The T cell receptor (beta chain) under discussion was sequenced for a study of a mutant IDH1 vaccine in newly diagnosed glioma. Germline loops: CDR1 WSHSY, CDR2 SAAADI. The V and J ends lost 3 bases and 6 bases respectively, with 11 bases between them. The CDR3 has 13 amino acids. This clone showed up just once. Antigen: not known. Regarding time point: week 35, safety follow-up. Doses of 300 ug of mutant IDH1 20-mer peptide were given with topical imiquimod. Here immunoSEQ multiplex PCR was the method, and the copy in TCRdb shows in-frame clones only, minus some. Among about 58,000 clones listed, around 81% were seen once.

The material was PBMCs, obtained from a glioma patient whose treatment included an IDH1 peptide vaccine. The sequence was obtained from a man aged 40-49 years with glioma. This chain connects TRBV10-2 to TRBJ1-2, with D perhaps TRBD1 (5 bases). The CDR3 region is CASSEEGRDGYTF. CDR3 coding DNA: TGCGCCAGCAGTGAAGAGGGGAGGGATGGCTACACCTTC.